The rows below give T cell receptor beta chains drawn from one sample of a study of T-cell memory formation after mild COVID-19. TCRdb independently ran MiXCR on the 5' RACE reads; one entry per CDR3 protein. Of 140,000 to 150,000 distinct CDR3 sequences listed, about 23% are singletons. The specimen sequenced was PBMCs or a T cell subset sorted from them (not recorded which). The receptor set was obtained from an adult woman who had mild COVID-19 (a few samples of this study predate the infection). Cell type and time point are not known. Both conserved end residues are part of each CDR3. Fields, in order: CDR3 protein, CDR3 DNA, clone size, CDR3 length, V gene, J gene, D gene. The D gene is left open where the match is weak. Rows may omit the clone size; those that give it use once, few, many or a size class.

CDR3 protein: CASSLLAGSRSYNEQFF; CDR3 DNA: TGTGCCAGCAGTTTACTAGCGGGCTCCCGCTCCTACAATGAGCAGTTCTTC; clone size: few; CDR3 length: 17; V gene: TRBV27; J gene: TRBJ2-1; D gene: TRBD2
CDR3 protein: CASSSVAGNQPQHF; CDR3 DNA: TGTGCCAGCAGCTCAGTGGCGGGCAATCAGCCCCAGCATTTT; clone size: few; CDR3 length: 14; V gene: TRBV7-9; J gene: TRBJ1-5; D gene: NA
CDR3 protein: CASSHGRRNEAFF; CDR3 DNA: TGCGCCAGCAGCCATGGACGGCGGAATGAAGCTTTCTTT; clone size: few; CDR3 length: 13; V gene: TRBV4-1; J gene: TRBJ1-1; D gene: NA
CDR3 protein: CASSLGGGHEQYF; CDR3 DNA: TGTGCCAGCAGCTTAGGAGGGGGCCACGAGCAGTACTTC; clone size: few; CDR3 length: 13; V gene: TRBV7-6; J gene: TRBJ2-7; D gene: TRBD1
CDR3 protein: CASSESVRAVNQPQHF; CDR3 DNA: TGTGCCAGCAGTGAATCCGTCAGGGCCGTAAATCAGCCCCAGCATTTT; clone size: NA; CDR3 length: 16; V gene: TRBV2; J gene: TRBJ1-5; D gene: NA
CDR3 protein: CASSESGGLLDEQFF; CDR3 DNA: TGTGCCAGCAGCGAGTCAGGGGGACTTCTCGATGAGCAGTTCTTC; clone size: NA; CDR3 length: 15; V gene: TRBV9; J gene: TRBJ2-1; D gene: NA
CDR3 protein: CASSVGSGGVHEQFF; CDR3 DNA: TGTGCCAGCAGCGTAGGTAGCGGGGGGGTCCATGAGCAGTTCTTC; clone size: few; CDR3 length: 15; V gene: TRBV9; J gene: TRBJ2-1; D gene: TRBD2
CDR3 protein: CASSVGSSGSPYEQYF; CDR3 DNA: TGTGCCAGCAGCGTAGGGAGTAGCGGGAGCCCCTACGAGCAGTACTTC; clone size: few; CDR3 length: 16; V gene: TRBV9; J gene: TRBJ2-7; D gene: TRBD2
CDR3 protein: CASRLDTNTEAFF; CDR3 DNA: TGTGCCAGCAGACTGGACACAAACACTGAAGCTTTCTTT; clone size: once; CDR3 length: 13; V gene: TRBV2; J gene: TRBJ1-1; D gene: NA
CDR3 protein: CASSLGRDAQYF; CDR3 DNA: TGTGCCAGCAGTTTAGGTCGCGATGCCCAGTACTTC; clone size: NA; CDR3 length: 12; V gene: TRBV12-3/TRBV12-4; J gene: TRBJ2-5; D gene: NA
CDR3 protein: CSAMSRDRAFQPQHF; CDR3 DNA: TGCAGTGCTATGTCCCGGGACAGGGCATTTCAGCCCCAGCATTTT; clone size: few; CDR3 length: 15; V gene: TRBV20-1; J gene: TRBJ1-5; D gene: TRBD1
CDR3 protein: CASSLVQGYNEQFF; CDR3 DNA: TGTGCCAGCAGCTTAGTGCAGGGGTACAATGAGCAGTTCTTC; clone size: few; CDR3 length: 14; V gene: TRBV7-8; J gene: TRBJ2-1; D gene: NA
CDR3 protein: CSVRYPGAETQYF; CDR3 DNA: TGCAGCGTTCGCTACCCAGGGGCAGAGACCCAGTACTTC; clone size: NA; CDR3 length: 13; V gene: TRBV29-1; J gene: TRBJ2-5; D gene: NA
CDR3 protein: CASHPGLAGTYEQYF; CDR3 DNA: TGTGCCAGCCATCCCGGACTAGCGGGAACCTACGAGCAGTACTTC; clone size: NA; CDR3 length: 15; V gene: TRBV7-6; J gene: TRBJ2-7; D gene: TRBD2
CDR3 protein: CASSLPIGTSGRVEQFF; CDR3 DNA: TGTGCCAGCAGTTTACCTATAGGGACTAGCGGGAGGGTTGAGCAGTTCTTC; clone size: NA; CDR3 length: 17; V gene: TRBV28; J gene: TRBJ2-1; D gene: TRBD2
CDR3 protein: CASSTGQSYEAFF; CDR3 DNA: TGTGCCAGCAGTACCGGACAGTCCTATGAAGCTTTCTTT; clone size: NA; CDR3 length: 13; V gene: TRBV6-5; J gene: TRBJ1-1; D gene: NA
CDR3 protein: CASSLIPSGTGGGTDTQYF; CDR3 DNA: TGTGCCAGCAGTCTAATCCCCTCCGGGACAGGGGGTGGCACAGATACGCAGTATTTT; clone size: medium-sized; CDR3 length: 19; V gene: TRBV6-4; J gene: TRBJ2-3; D gene: TRBD1
CDR3 protein: CASSLANVWGAGKQETQYF; CDR3 DNA: TGTGCCAGCAGCTTAGCGAACGTTTGGGGCGCGGGGAAGCAAGAGACCCAGTACTTC; clone size: NA; CDR3 length: 19; V gene: TRBV7-9; J gene: TRBJ2-5; D gene: NA
CDR3 protein: CASSPTPRGDEQFF; CDR3 DNA: TGTGCCAGCAGTCCCACTCCTAGGGGCGATGAGCAGTTCTTC; clone size: NA; CDR3 length: 14; V gene: TRBV6-2/TRBV6-3; J gene: TRBJ2-1; D gene: NA
CDR3 protein: CASSPHRESYEQYF; CDR3 DNA: TGTGCCAGCAGCCCCCACAGGGAATCCTACGAGCAGTACTTC; clone size: NA; CDR3 length: 14; V gene: TRBV9; J gene: TRBJ2-7; D gene: NA
CDR3 protein: CASSQDGDSQYF; CDR3 DNA: TGCGCCAGCAGCCAAGATGGTGACAGTCAGTACTTC; clone size: NA; CDR3 length: 12; V gene: TRBV4-1; J gene: TRBJ2-7; D gene: NA
CDR3 protein: CSVETGYGYEQYF; CDR3 DNA: TGCAGCGTTGAAACAGGGTACGGCTACGAGCAGTACTTC; clone size: NA; CDR3 length: 13; V gene: TRBV29-1; J gene: TRBJ2-7; D gene: NA
CDR3 protein: CASSSIPGLAGETQYF; CDR3 DNA: TGTGCCAGCAGCTCAATTCCAGGACTAGCGGGAGAGACCCAGTACTTC; clone size: NA; CDR3 length: 16; V gene: TRBV7-9; J gene: TRBJ2-5; D gene: TRBD2
CDR3 protein: CASSLTGKYGYGYTF; CDR3 DNA: TGTGCCAGCAGTCTGACAGGGAAGTATGGCTATGGCTACACCTTC; clone size: once; CDR3 length: 15; V gene: TRBV12-3/TRBV12-4; J gene: TRBJ1-2; D gene: TRBD1
CDR3 protein: CASSPNGPAPTEAFF; CDR3 DNA: TGCGCCAGCAGCCCGAACGGACCAGCCCCCACTGAAGCTTTCTTT; clone size: NA; CDR3 length: 15; V gene: TRBV5-1; J gene: TRBJ1-1; D gene: NA
CDR3 protein: CASSVEGAAGELFF; CDR3 DNA: TGTGCCAGCAGCGTAGAGGGAGCGGCCGGGGAGCTGTTTTTT; clone size: few; CDR3 length: 14; V gene: TRBV9; J gene: TRBJ2-2; D gene: NA
CDR3 protein: CASSSGAPDTQYF; CDR3 DNA: TGTGCCAGCAGCTCGGGAGCGCCAGATACGCAGTATTTT; clone size: NA; CDR3 length: 13; V gene: TRBV7-9; J gene: TRBJ2-3; D gene: NA
CDR3 protein: CAVRGTGGPSGELFF; CDR3 DNA: TGTGCCGTTAGAGGGACAGGAGGACCGTCCGGGGAGCTGTTTTTT; clone size: NA; CDR3 length: 15; V gene: TRBV3-1; J gene: TRBJ2-2; D gene: TRBD1
CDR3 protein: CASSSKRLAGGPYTQYF; CDR3 DNA: TGTGCCAGCAGCTCGAAGCGGCTAGCGGGGGGGCCATATACGCAGTATTTT; clone size: few; CDR3 length: 17; V gene: TRBV7-9; J gene: TRBJ2-3; D gene: TRBD2
CDR3 protein: CASSLGAGVEAFF; CDR3 DNA: TGTGCCAGCAGTCTGGGGGCAGGGGTTGAAGCTTTCTTT; clone size: NA; CDR3 length: 13; V gene: TRBV12-3/TRBV12-4; J gene: TRBJ1-1; D gene: NA
CDR3 protein: CASSPPETNTEAFF; CDR3 DNA: TGTGCCAGCTCACCACCAGAAACCAACACTGAAGCTTTCTTT; clone size: few; CDR3 length: 14; V gene: TRBV18; J gene: TRBJ1-1; D gene: NA
CDR3 protein: CASTGQGLTPNQPQHF; CDR3 DNA: TGTGCCAGCACGGGACAGGGGCTTACTCCCAATCAGCCCCAGCATTTT; clone size: NA; CDR3 length: 16; V gene: TRBV12-3/TRBV12-4; J gene: TRBJ1-5; D gene: TRBD1
CDR3 protein: CASSYPGTGANYGYTF; CDR3 DNA: TGTGCCAGCAGTTACCCGGGGACAGGGGCTAACTATGGCTACACCTTC; clone size: NA; CDR3 length: 16; V gene: TRBV6-5; J gene: TRBJ1-2; D gene: TRBD1